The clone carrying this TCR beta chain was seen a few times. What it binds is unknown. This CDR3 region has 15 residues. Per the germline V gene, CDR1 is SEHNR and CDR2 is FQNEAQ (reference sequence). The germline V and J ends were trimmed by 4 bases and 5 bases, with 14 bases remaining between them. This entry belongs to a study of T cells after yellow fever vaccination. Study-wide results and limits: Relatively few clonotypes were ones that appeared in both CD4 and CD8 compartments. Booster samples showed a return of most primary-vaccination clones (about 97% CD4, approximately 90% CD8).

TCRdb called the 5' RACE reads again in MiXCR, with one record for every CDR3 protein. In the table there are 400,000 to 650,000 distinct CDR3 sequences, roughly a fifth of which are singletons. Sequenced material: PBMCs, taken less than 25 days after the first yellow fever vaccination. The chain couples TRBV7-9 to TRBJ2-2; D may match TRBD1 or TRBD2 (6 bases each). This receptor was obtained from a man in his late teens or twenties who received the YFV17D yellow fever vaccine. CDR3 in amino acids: CASSSLRGATGELFF. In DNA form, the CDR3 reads TGTGCCAGCAGCTCGTTAAGGGGGGCAACCGGGGAGCTGTTTTTT.